A single sample gave rise to the 9 T cell receptor beta chains below, sequenced in a study of neoadjuvant anti-PD-1 for oral cavity cancer. The method was immunoSEQ multiplex PCR; TCRdb's version includes in-frame clones alone and lacks a portion of them. The sample consists of 72,000 or so clones, around 88% of them appearing once. Here the sequenced sample was PBMCs, taken before nivolumab (anti-PD-1) treatment. The receptor source for this set is a person aged 40 to 85 with oral cavity squamous cell carcinoma.

The V and J genes are TRBV27 and TRBJ2-1; 7 bases line up with TRBD2. CDR3 length equals 14 residues. Germline V CDR1 and CDR2: MNHEY, SMNVEV (reference sequence). Trimming cost V 6 bases and J 3 bases; bases outside gene matches: 5. The DNA for the CDR3 is TGTGCCAGCAGACCGGGACTACTCTACAATGAGCAGTTCTTC. Translating gives CASRPGLLYNEQFF.

V gene TRBV30 combines with J gene TRBJ1-5; D is unclear. Per the germline V gene, CDR1 is GTSNPN and CDR2 is SVGIG (reference sequence). V gave up 2 bases and J gave up 3 bases, with 8 bases separating them. The CDR3 has 13 amino acids. DNA of the CDR3: TGTGCCTGGAGTCAACGGCTCAATCAGCCCCAGCATTTT. Its protein is CAWSQRLNQPQHF.

V gene TRBV27 combines with J gene TRBJ2-2; TRBD1 matches at 8 bases. The junction had 6 bases not matched to a gene; V was cut back by 2 bases and J by 4 bases. Germline assignment: CDR1 MNHEY and CDR2 SMNVEV (reference sequence). The CDR3 extends over 16 amino acids. In nucleotides, the CDR3 is TGTGCCAGCAGTTTACGGACAGGGAGGAGCACCGGGGAGCTGTTTTTT. It is translated as CASSLRTGRSTGELFF.

The chain links TRBV5-1 to TRBJ1-1; D is possibly TRBD1 (6 bases). The V gene lost 6 bases and the J gene lost 1 base, with 19 bases spanning the gap. The germline V gene encodes CDR1 SGHRS and CDR2 YFSETQ. The CDR3 consists of 16 residues. The CDR3: CASTEGNTGTNTEAFF. As DNA, the CDR3 is TGCGCCAGCACCGAAGGAAATACAGGGACGAACACTGAAGCTTTCTTT. Combining the CDR3 with reference TRBV5-1 and TRBJ1-1 gives the whole variable domain KAGVTQTPRYLIKTRGQQVTLSCSPISGHRSVSWYQQTPGQGLQFLFEYFSETQRNKGNFPGRFSGRQFSNSRSEMNVSTLELGDSALYLCASTEGNTGTNTEAFFGQGTRLTVV.

This clone was detected a few times. This chain connects TRBV29-1 to TRBJ1-1; D gene unclear. This CDR3 is built from 12 residues. CDR1 and CDR2 from the germline V gene are SQVTM and ANQGSEA. V was shortened by 7 bases and J by 2 bases, with 11 bases between the two germline ends. CDR3 region: CSGQSANTEAFF. As DNA, the CDR3 is TGCAGCGGTCAGAGCGCCAACACTGAAGCTTTCTTT.

The V and J genes are TRBV5-4 and TRBJ2-7, with TRBD1 matching 10 bases. The V and J ends lost 4 bases and 2 bases, in that order; junction bases with no gene match: 6. The CDR3 runs to 15 residues. Germline V gene data show CDR1 as SGHNT and CDR2 as YYREEE (reference sequence). The CDR3 nucleotides are TGTGCCAGCAGCGCAAGGGGACAGGGGACCTACGAGCAGTACTTC. It yields the protein CASSARGQGTYEQYF.

The chain employs TRBV15 and TRBJ2-7; D gene uncertain. The CDR3 runs to 15 residues. V was pared by 0 bases and J by 3 bases, with 12 bases between. CDR1 is LNHNV and CDR2 is YYDKDF in the germline V gene (reference sequence). The CDR3 nucleotides read TGTGCCACCAGCAGAGATCAGTCCAGGAACTACGAGCAGTACTTC. Translation gives CATSRDQSRNYEQYF.

The chain carries TRBV6-1 and TRBJ2-7; D is uncertain. Germline V gives CDR1 MNHNS, CDR2 SASEGT. The CDR3 is 16 residues long. Trimming shortened V by 4 bases and J by 3 bases, and 19 bases separated the two germline ends. CDR3 bases: TGTGCCAGCAGTGGCCTAAACAGAACCCCTTTCTACGAGCAGTACTTC. Its translation: CASSGLNRTPFYEQYF.

This clone was seen a single time. This rearrangement joins TRBV5-1 to TRBJ2-7; maybe TRBD2 (5 bases). This CDR3 is 14 amino acids long. Germline CDR1 and CDR2: SGHRS and YFSETQ. The V end lost 5 bases, the J end lost 0 bases, and 12 bases lay between the germline ends. The CDR3 bases are TGCGCCAGCAGGGACTCGTTAGGCTCCTACGAGCAGTACTTC. Translated, it gives CASRDSLGSYEQYF.